The rows below give T cell receptor beta chains drawn from one sample of a study of blood T cell repertoires in COVID-19. Data came from immunoSEQ multiplex PCR; TCRdb stores just in-frame clones and leaves some out. The data contain about 70,000 clones, under 90% of them singletons. Sequencing was carried out using peripheral blood. These TCRs come from a man between 65 and 79 years old who had recovered from COVID-19. Each CDR3 is given with its conserved first and last residue. The order of the fields is J gene, D gene, clone size, V gene, CDR3 DNA, CDR3 protein. The D gene is left open where the match is weak. Size tells how often a clone was seen (once, few, many) or the class of an expanded clone, and some rows leave it out.

TRBJ2-2,.,.,TRBV5-1,TGCGCCAGCAGCGAACAGGGCACCGGGGAGCTGTTTTTT,CASSEQGTGELFF
TRBJ2-2,.,once,TRBV11-3,TGTGCCAGCAGCGAGGGGAACACCGGGGAGCTGTTTTTT,CASSEGNTGELFF
TRBJ2-5,.,.,TRBV7-2,TGTGCCAGCAGCCCGAGGAGATACCAAGAGACCCAGTACTTC,CASSPRRYQETQYF
TRBJ2-4,TRBD2,.,TRBV4-1,TGCGCCAGCAGCCCATTGGGACTAGCGGGAGAAAACATTCAGTACTTC,CASSPLGLAGENIQYF
TRBJ2-6,.,once,TRBV10-3,TGTGCCGCCGGTACAGACTCTGGGGCCAACGTCCTGACTTTC,CAAGTDSGANVLTF
TRBJ2-2,.,.,TRBV6-5,TGTGCCAGCAGTTCCCCCCTAGGGGTTCCCGGGGAGCTGTTTTTT,CASSSPLGVPGELFF
TRBJ2-7,TRBD1,.,TRBV7-9,TGTGCCAGCAGCCCCCTGACAGGGATATCCTACGAGCAGTACTTC,CASSPLTGISYEQYF
TRBJ1-3,TRBD1,.,TRBV19,TGTGCCAGTAGTAGTCAGGGGGCTGAAGGAAACACCATATATTTT,CASSSQGAEGNTIYF
TRBJ2-1,TRBD2,.,TRBV5-1,TGCGCCAGCAGCTTCAGCGGGAGAGTTATCAATGAGCAGTTCTTC,CASSFSGRVINEQFF
TRBJ2-6,.,.,TRBV12-3/TRBV12-4,TGTGCCAGCAAGAGCTCTGGGGCCAACGTCCTGACTTTC,CASKSSGANVLTF
TRBJ2-7,TRBD2,.,TRBV10-3,TGTGCCATCAGTGGAACGACTAGCGGGACCTACGAGCAGTACTTC,CAISGTTSGTYEQYF
TRBJ2-7,.,.,TRBV29-1,TGCAGCCCCGGCCCCGCGGTTCTTCGCTCCTACGAGCAGTACTTC,CSPGPAVLRSYEQYF
TRBJ2-5,TRBD1,.,TRBV30,TGTGCCTGGGGGTACAGGGGGCCAGAGACCCAGTACTTC,CAWGYRGPETQYF
TRBJ2-7,.,.,TRBV6-5,TGTGCCAGCAGACGAGGAGTAGGAATACCCGAGCAGTACTTC,CASRRGVGIPEQYF
TRBJ2-4,TRBD2,.,TRBV14,TGTGCCAGCAGCCAGCGGGGGGGGCGCGGGGACATTCAGTACTTC,CASSQRGGRGDIQYF
TRBJ2-4,TRBD1,.,TRBV11-2,TGTGCCAGCAGCTTAGCCCCGGACAGGCTAAACATTCAGTACTTC,CASSLAPDRLNIQYF
TRBJ1-2,.,.,TRBV2,TGTGCCAGCAGGTACGGAGCAGACGCGCCTCCTACCCACTTC,CASRYGADAPPTHF
TRBJ2-3,.,.,TRBV7-2,TGTGCCAGCAGCTTAGATAGTAGCCCTAGCACAGATACGCAGTATTTT,CASSLDSSPSTDTQYF
TRBJ2-2,TRBD1,.,TRBV4-3,TGCGCCAGCAGCCAGGGGACAGGGGAGCGCACCGGGGAGCTGTTTTTT,CASSQGTGERTGELFF
TRBJ2-2,.,.,TRBV10-1,TGCGCCACCCAGCGGGGACAGAACACCGGGGAGCTGTTTTTT,CATQRGQNTGELFF
TRBJ2-1,.,.,TRBV20-1,TGCAGTGCTAGTTTTCTTAGAGGTACCAATGAGCAGTTCTTC,CSASFLRGTNEQFF